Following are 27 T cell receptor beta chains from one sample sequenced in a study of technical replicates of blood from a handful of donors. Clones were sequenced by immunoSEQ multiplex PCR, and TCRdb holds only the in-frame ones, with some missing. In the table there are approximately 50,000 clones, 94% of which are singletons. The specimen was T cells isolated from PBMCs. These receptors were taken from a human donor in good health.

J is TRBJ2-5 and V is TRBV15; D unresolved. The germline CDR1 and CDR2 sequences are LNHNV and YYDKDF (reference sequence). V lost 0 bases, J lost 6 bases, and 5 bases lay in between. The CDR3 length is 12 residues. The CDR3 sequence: CATSRDIQTQYF. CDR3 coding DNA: TGTGCCACCAGCAGAGATATTCAGACCCAGTACTTC.

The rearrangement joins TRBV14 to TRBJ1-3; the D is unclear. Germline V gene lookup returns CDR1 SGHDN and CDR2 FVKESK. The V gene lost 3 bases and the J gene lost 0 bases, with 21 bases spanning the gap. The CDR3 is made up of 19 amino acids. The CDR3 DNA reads TGTGCCAGCAGCCATCTTGGGCAGCCCTTCTACTCCTCTGGAAACACCATATATTTT. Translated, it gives CASSHLGQPFYSSGNTIYF.

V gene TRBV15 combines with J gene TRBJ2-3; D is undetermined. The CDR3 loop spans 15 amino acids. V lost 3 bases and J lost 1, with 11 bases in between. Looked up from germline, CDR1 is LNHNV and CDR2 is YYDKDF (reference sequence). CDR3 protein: CATSRKYSGTDTQYF. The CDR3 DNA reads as TGTGCCACCAGCAGGAAGTACTCCGGCACAGATACGCAGTATTTT. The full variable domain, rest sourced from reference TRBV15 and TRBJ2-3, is DAMVIQNPRYQVTQFGKPVTLSCSQTLNHNVMYWYQQKSSQAPKLLFHYYDKDFNNEADTPDNFQSRRPNTSFCFLDIRSPGLGDTAMYLCATSRKYSGTDTQYFGPGTRLTVL.

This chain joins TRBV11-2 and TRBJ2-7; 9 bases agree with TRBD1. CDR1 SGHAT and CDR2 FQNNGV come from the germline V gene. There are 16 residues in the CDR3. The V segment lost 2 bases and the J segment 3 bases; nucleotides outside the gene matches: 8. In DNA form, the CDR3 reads TGTGCCAGCAGCTTACAACCGACAGGGGGAGGCTACGAGCAGTACTTC. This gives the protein CASSLQPTGGGYEQYF.

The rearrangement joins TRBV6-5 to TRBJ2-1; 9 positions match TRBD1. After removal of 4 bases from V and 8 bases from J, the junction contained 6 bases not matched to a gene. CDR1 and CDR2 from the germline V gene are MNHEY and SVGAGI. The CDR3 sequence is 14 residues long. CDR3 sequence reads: CASSSGQGYDEQFF. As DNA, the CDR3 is TGTGCCAGCAGTTCGGGACAGGGTTACGATGAGCAGTTCTTC.

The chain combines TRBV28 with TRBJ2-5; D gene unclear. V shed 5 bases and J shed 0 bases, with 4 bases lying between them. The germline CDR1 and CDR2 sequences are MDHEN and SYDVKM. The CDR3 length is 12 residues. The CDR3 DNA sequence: TGTGCCAGCAGTCCGTACCAAGAGACCCAGTACTTC. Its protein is CASSPYQETQYF.

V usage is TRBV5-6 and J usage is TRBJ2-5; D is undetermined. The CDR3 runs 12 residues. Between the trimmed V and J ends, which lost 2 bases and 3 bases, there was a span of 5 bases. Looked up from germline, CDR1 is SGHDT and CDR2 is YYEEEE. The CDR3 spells CASSLSEETQYF. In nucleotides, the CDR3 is TGTGCCAGCAGCTTATCGGAAGAGACCCAGTACTTC.

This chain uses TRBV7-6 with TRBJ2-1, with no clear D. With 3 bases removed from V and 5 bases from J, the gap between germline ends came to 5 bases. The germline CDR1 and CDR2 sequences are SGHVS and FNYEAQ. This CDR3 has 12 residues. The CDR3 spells CASSFDNNEQFF. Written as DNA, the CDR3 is TGTGCCAGCAGCTTTGACAACAATGAGCAGTTCTTC. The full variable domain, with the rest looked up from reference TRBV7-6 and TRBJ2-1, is GAGVSQSPRYKVTKRGQDVALRCDPISGHVSLYWYRQALGQGPEFLTYFNYEAQQDKSGLPNDRFSAERPEGSISTLTIQRTEQRDSAMYRCASSFDNNEQFFGPGTRLTVL.

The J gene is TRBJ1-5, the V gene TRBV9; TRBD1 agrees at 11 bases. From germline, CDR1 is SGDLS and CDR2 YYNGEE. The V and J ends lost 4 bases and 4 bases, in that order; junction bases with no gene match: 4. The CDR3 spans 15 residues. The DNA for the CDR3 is TGTGCCAGCAGCTCCGGGACAGGGGGAAATCAGCCCCAGCATTTT. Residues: CASSSGTGGNQPQHF.

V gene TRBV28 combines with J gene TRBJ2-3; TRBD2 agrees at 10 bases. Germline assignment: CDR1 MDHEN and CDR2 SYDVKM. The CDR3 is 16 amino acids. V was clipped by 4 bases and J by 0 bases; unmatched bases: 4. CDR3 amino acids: CASSSKTSGSTDTQYF. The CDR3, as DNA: TGTGCCAGCAGTTCCAAGACTAGCGGGAGCACAGATACGCAGTATTTT.

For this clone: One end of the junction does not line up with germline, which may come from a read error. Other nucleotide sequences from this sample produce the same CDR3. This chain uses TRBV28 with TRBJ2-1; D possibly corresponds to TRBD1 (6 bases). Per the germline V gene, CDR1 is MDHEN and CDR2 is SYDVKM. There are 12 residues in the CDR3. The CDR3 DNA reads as TGCGCCAGCAATACAAGGGACAACGTGCAGTTCTTC. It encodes CASNTRDNVQFF.

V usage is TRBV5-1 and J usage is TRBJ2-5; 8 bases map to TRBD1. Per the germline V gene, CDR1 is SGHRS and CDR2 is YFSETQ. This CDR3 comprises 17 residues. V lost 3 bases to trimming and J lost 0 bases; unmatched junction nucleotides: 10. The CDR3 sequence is CASSSGAGGSYQETQYF. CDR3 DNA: TGCGCCAGCAGCTCTGGGGCAGGGGGCAGCTACCAAGAGACCCAGTACTTC.

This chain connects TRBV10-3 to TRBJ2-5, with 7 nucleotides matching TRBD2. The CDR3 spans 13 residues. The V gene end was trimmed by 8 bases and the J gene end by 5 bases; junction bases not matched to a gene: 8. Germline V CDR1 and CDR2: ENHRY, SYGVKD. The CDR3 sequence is CAIGLTSAETQYF. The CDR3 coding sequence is TGTGCCATCGGCCTAACTAGCGCCGAGACCCAGTACTTC.

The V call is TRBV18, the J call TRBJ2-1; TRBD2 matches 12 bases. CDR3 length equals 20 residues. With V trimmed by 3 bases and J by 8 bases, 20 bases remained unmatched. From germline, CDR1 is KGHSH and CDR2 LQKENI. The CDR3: CASSPSLRLAGEGGLDEQFF. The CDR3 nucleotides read TGTGCCAGCTCACCGTCCCTGCGACTAGCGGGAGAAGGCGGGCTAGATGAGCAGTTCTTC.

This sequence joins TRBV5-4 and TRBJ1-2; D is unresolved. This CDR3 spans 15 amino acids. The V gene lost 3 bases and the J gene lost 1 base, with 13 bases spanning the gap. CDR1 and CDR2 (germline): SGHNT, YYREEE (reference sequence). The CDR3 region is CASSSGRTFNYGYTF. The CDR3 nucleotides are TGTGCCAGCAGCTCGGGGAGAACTTTTAACTATGGCTACACCTTC.

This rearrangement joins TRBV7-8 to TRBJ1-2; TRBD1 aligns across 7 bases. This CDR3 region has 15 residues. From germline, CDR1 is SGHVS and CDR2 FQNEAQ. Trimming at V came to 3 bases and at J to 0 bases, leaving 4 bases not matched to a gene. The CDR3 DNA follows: TGTGCCAGCAGCTTGACGACAGGGCCTAACTATGGCTACACCTTC. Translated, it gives CASSLTTGPNYGYTF.

The CDR3 DNA follows: TGCAGCGTTTCGTCAGGGACTGACACTGAAGCTTTCTTT. Translated, it gives CSVSSGTDTEAFF. J is TRBJ1-1 and V is TRBV29-1; a weak D match, TRBD1 (5 bases). Between the trimmed V and J ends, which lost 5 bases and 3 bases, there was a span of 13 bases. Germline CDR1 and CDR2: SQVTM and ANQGSEA. This CDR3 has 13 amino acids. Full variable domain (outside the CDR3, taken from reference TRBV29-1 and TRBJ1-1): SAVISQKPSRDICQRGTSLTIQCQVDSQVTMMFWYRQQPGQSLTLIATANQGSEATYESGFVIDKFPISRPNLTFSTLTVSNMSPEDSSIYLCSVSSGTDTEAFFGQGTRLTVV.

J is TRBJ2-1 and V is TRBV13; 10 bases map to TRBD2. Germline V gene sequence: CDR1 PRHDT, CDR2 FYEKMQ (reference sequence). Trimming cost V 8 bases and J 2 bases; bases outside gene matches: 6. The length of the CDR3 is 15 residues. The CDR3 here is CASSGSGRTYNEQFF. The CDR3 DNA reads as TGTGCCAGCTCAGGTAGCGGGAGGACCTACAATGAGCAGTTCTTC.

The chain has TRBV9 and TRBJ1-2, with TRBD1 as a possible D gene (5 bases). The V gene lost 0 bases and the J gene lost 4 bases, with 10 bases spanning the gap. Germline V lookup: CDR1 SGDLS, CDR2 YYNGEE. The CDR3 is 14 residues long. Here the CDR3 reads CASSVAGGSYGYTF. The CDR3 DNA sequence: TGTGCCAGCAGCGTAGCGGGGGGGTCCTATGGCTACACCTTC.

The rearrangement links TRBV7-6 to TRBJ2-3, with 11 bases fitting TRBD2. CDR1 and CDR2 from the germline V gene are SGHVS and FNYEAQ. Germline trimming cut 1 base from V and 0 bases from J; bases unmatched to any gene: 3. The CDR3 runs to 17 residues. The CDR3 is CASSLGLAGGSTDTQYF. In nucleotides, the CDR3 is TGTGCCAGCAGCTTAGGGCTAGCGGGAGGAAGCACAGATACGCAGTATTTT.

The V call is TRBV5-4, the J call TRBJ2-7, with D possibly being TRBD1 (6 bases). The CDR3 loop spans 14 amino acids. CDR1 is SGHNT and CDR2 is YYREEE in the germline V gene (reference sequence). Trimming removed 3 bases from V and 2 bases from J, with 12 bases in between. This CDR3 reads CASSSGTRAYEQYF. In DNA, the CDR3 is TGTGCCAGCAGCTCCGGGACACGGGCCTACGAGCAGTACTTC.

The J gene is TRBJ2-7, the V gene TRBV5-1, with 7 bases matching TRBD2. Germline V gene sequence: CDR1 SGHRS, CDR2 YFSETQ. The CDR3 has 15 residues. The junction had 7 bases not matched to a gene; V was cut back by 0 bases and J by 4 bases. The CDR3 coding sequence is TGCGCCAGCAGCTTGGCCGGGGGAGGGCCATACGAGCAGTACTTC. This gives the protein CASSLAGGGPYEQYF. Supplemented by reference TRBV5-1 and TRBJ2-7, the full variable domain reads KAGVTQTPRYLIKTRGQQVTLSCSPISGHRSVSWYQQTPGQGLQFLFEYFSETQRNKGNFPGRFSGRQFSNSRSEMNVSTLELGDSALYLCASSLAGGGPYEQYFGPGTRLTVT.

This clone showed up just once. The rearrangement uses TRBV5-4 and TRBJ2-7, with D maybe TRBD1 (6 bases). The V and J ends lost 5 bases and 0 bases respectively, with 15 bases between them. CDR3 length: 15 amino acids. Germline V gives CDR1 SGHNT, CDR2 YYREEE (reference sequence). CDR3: CASRDQGSVSYEQYF. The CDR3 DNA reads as TGTGCCAGCAGGGACCAGGGGAGCGTCTCCTACGAGCAGTACTTC.

The DNA of the CDR3 is TGTGCCAGCAAGCCTTGGACAGGGAAAAACACCGGGGAGCTGTTTTTT. It translates to CASKPWTGKNTGELFF. The chain carries TRBV19 and TRBJ2-2; 8 bases are a match to TRBD1. The ends lost 9 bases at V and 2 bases at J; junction bases unmatched: 11. Germline V lookup: CDR1 LNHDA, CDR2 SQIVND (reference sequence). This CDR3 contains 16 residues.

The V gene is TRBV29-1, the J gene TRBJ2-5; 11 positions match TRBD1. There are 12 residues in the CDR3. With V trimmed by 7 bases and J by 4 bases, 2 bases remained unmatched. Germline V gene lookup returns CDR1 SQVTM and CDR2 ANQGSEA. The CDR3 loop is CSAGTGGETQYF. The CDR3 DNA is TGCAGCGCCGGGACAGGGGGAGAGACCCAGTACTTC.

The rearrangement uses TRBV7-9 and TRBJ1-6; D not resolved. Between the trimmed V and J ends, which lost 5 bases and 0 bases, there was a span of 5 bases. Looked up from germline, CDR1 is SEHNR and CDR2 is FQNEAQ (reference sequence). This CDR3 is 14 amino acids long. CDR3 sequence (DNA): TGTGCCAGCAGCCGGGACTCCTATAATTCACCCCTCCACTTT. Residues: CASSRDSYNSPLHF.

DNA of the CDR3: TGTGCCAGCAGTTACTTCCGGGGGGAGACCCAGTACTTC. Residues: CASSYFRGETQYF. The genes are TRBV6-5 and TRBJ2-5; a possible D gene is TRBD2 (6 bases). V lost 1 base and J lost 5, with 8 bases in between. CDR1 and CDR2 from the germline V gene are MNHEY and SVGAGI. The CDR3 runs to 13 residues.